This T cell receptor (beta chain) was found in a study of blood T cells in healthy people across ages (dated by TCRdb to about 2015). In the study overall: In model experiments, template switching captured roughly one uniquely barcoded TCR beta cDNA molecule for every two T cells. Age-related changes in TCR beta repertoire diversity were measured in the study by deep sequencing normalized with unique cDNA molecular identifiers. Donors were grouped into four age groups: young (average roughly 15 years), middle-aged (around 39), aged (about 59) and long-lived (less than 85). To avoid experimental bias, donors of different ages were distributed randomly across sequencing lanes. Using the same blood draw, the study looked at two additional independent replicas of 1 million unique cDNA reads for two donors, one aged 18 to 30 and the other aged 80 or older. What the authors observed across the whole study: Because profiling used bulk unsorted PBMCs, naive and antigen-experienced compartments could not be compared conclusively. The long-lived group showed more naive CD4+ T cells, fewer expanded clones and increased TCR diversity than the aged group, suggesting age selection. Donor CMV infection status was unknown, potentially confounding age-related changes in expanded clonotypes. The percentage of naive T cells measured by flow cytometry correlated strongly with observed TCR beta diversity. Estimates of total diversity from one million sequenced T cells were regarded as lower bounds and underestimates. Observed TCR beta diversity per million T cells fell roughly linearly with age, and a significant reduction was already apparent by age around 40.

The donors were about 40 Caucasian individuals from Russia, aged roughly 6 to 100 years, who were systemically healthy. Roughly 10 milliliters of peripheral blood were collected from each donor into EDTA-treated Vacutainer tubes. Ficoll-Paque density-gradient centrifugation was used to isolate PBMCs, with at least 6.5 million obtained per sample. Total RNA was extracted from PBMCs with Trizol reagent, with at least 5 micrograms obtained per sample. The percentages of naive CD45RAhigh/CD27high T cells were determined by flow cytometry on a PBMC aliquot from every donor. Libraries were prepared through 5' RACE. Sequencing was carried out with an Illumina HiSeq 2500. The second PCR ran for roughly 7 to 12 cycles and used a J-beta primer mix along with a sample-barcoded 5' primer. Each TCR beta cDNA molecule received a unique molecular identifier from a template-switch 5' adaptor carrying 12 random nucleotides. Each sample yielded at least 3 million CDR3-containing paired-end reads. All of the RNA was converted into first-strand cDNA using the Mint cDNA synthesis kit, with a TRBC-specific oligonucleotide serving as the primer. Following uracil-DNA glycosylase treatment, a first 18-cycle PCR with universal primers M1SS and BC2_uni_R was performed on all cDNA. Per the source publication's procedure: For normalization, 1 million high-quality reads, each with a distinct molecular identifier, were randomly selected from each sample. Reads sharing molecular identifiers were discarded rather than binned into consensus sequences. CDR3 identification, clonotype clustering and error correction used MiTCR with a Q25 quality threshold and the strictest error-elimination algorithm. A nonparametric unseen species model with Euler transformation was used to estimate lower-bound total TCR beta diversity. TCRdb reanalyzed the raw reads on its own, using fastp at Q25 for trimming and MiXCR for clone calling, and kept in-frame beta chains. Records with the same CDR3 protein are collapsed into one entry carrying the most frequent genes and DNA. These V and J calls originate from TCRdb's pipeline instead of the authors' own analysis. This sample has 1.4 million or so distinct CDR3 sequences in its table, and 42% of those were observed once. The leading ten clones occupy just over 4% of the sample.

V is cut back by 2 bases and J by 0 bases, with 5 bases in the junction unmatched. The CDR3 spans 19 residues, from the cysteine through the phenylalanine. The kept DNA is CDR3 alone, 57 bases in frame from the first base. About this clonotype itself: Its antigen is unknown. No qualities accompany the bases; no much larger clone lies one base away.

The material sequenced was blood. The chain is assembled from TRBV12-3 or TRBV12-4 and TRBJ2-1; 15 central bases correspond to TRBD2. This receptor was identified in a woman aged 18-29 years in good health. Here is the DNA: TGTGCCAGCAGTTTATCGGGACTAGCGGGGGGTCCCTCCTACAATGAGCAGTTCTTC. Its product reads: CASSLSGLAGGPSYNEQFF.